The entry that follows covers one T cell receptor (beta chain) sequence. What it recognizes is unknown. The CDR3 extends over 13 amino acids. The V end lost 7 bases, the J end lost 7 bases, and 14 bases lay between the germline ends. The data are from a study of vaccination effects on CD4 cells after COVID-19. Background on the study: Two-dose vaccination with either BNT162b2 or mRNA-1273 was given to the participants.

Sequencing in the ViraFEST assay came after antigen-specific CD4+ T cells had been expanded with viral peptide pools, which were used to stimulate PBMC. Culturing for about 9 days preceded CD4+ T cell isolation. Nucleocapsid antibodies stayed negative before and after vaccination, showing no earlier SARS-CoV-2 infection. Every well housed roughly 2.1 million PBMC, which grew in culture alongside 10 IU/ml IL-2 and about 10 ug/ml peptides. Half-medium changes using IL-2 medium occurred on days 3 and 7. The data were produced by immunoSEQ multiplex PCR, yet TCRdb's version contains in-frame clones alone and is incomplete. The repertoire holds about 22,000 clones, with around 70% as singletons.

The source was CD4+ T cells from PBMCs cultured with HCoV-NL63 spike peptides, collected before COVID-19 vaccination. The rearrangement joins TRBV12-3 or TRBV12-4 to TRBJ2-1; maybe TRBD1 (5 bases). The clonotype comes from a human donor who received a COVID-19 vaccine. The CDR3 bases are TGTGCCAGCACCCAGGGTGGTCTAAATGAGCAGTTCTTC. Encoded protein: CASTQGGLNEQFF.